The 16 T cell receptor beta chains below come from one sample, sequenced in a study of T cells after yellow fever vaccination. One entry per CDR3 protein results from TCRdb running MiXCR on the 5' RACE reads. The sample shows roughly 150,000 distinct CDR3 sequences, 5% to 7.5% of them seen only once. Here the sequenced sample was CD4+ T cells sorted from PBMCs, taken 10 days after the yellow fever booster vaccination. All receptors come from a man aged 30-40 years who received the YFV17D yellow fever vaccine.

This clonotype was detected ten times or more. J is TRBJ1-1 and V is TRBV7-3; D unclear. Trimming pared 5 bases from V and 1 base from J, leaving 5 bases between. Looked up from germline, CDR1 is SGHTA and CDR2 is FQGTGA. The CDR3 is 12 amino acids. This CDR3 reads CASSNSNTEAFF. The CDR3 nucleotides read TGTGCCAGCAGCAACTCGAACACTGAAGCTTTCTTT. Filled out from reference TRBV7-3 and TRBJ1-1, the complete variable domain reads GAGVSQTPSNKVTEKGKYVELRCDPISGHTALYWYRQSLGQGPEFLIYFQGTGAADDSGLPNDRFFAVRPEGSVSTLKIQRTERGDSAVYLCASSNSNTEAFFGQGTRLTVV.

This clonotype appeared many times. V gene TRBV10-3 combines with J gene TRBJ1-1; the D gene is possibly TRBD1 (6 bases). From germline, CDR1 is ENHRY and CDR2 SYGVKD. CDR3 length: 13 residues. With 6 bases removed from V and 0 bases from J, the gap between germline ends came to 8 bases. CDR3 protein: CAIRQGLNTEAFF. The CDR3 nucleotides are TGTGCCATCAGACAGGGATTGAACACTGAAGCTTTCTTT.

This clonotype was seen at least ten times. CDR3 protein: CASSQDRLAIRFNEQFF. The CDR3 bases are TGCGCCAGCAGCCAAGATCGATTGGCTATCCGGTTCAATGAGCAGTTCTTC. This rearrangement joins TRBV4-1 to TRBJ2-1; D gene unclear. Germline V CDR1 and CDR2: MGHRA, YSYEKL. This CDR3 has 17 residues. The V end was cut by 0 bases, the J end by 6 bases, with 18 bases between.

This clonotype was detected ten times or more. V usage is TRBV10-3 and J usage is TRBJ2-5; 9 bases line up with TRBD2. The V and J ends lost 3 bases and 4 bases, in that order; junction bases with no gene match: 6. This CDR3 has 15 residues. CDR1 is ENHRY and CDR2 is SYGVKD in the germline V gene. The CDR3 sequence: CAISEIAGVGETQYF. CDR3 DNA: TGTGCCATCAGTGAAATAGCGGGAGTAGGAGAGACCCAGTACTTC.

This clonotype was detected only a few times. The chain employs TRBV20-1 and TRBJ2-7, with TRBD2 matching 7 bases. Germline CDR1 is DFQATT and CDR2 is SNEGSKA (reference sequence). V was pared by 4 bases and J by 1 base, with 10 bases of the junction left unmatched. The CDR3 has 15 amino acids. Here the CDR3 reads CSATKPAGPSYEQYF. In DNA, the CDR3 is TGCAGTGCTACTAAACCAGCGGGACCGTCCTACGAGCAGTACTTC.

This clonotype was seen many times. The chain links TRBV5-6 to TRBJ2-2, with 8 bases identical to TRBD2. CDR1 SGHDT and CDR2 YYEEEE come from the germline V gene. V lost 3 bases and J lost 4; bases outside the gene matches: 8. This CDR3 contains 16 residues. CDR3 coding DNA: TGTGCCAGCAGCTATGTAGCGGGACTCGGCACCGGGGAGCTGTTTTTT. Amino acids: CASSYVAGLGTGELFF. Full variable domain (outside the CDR3, taken from reference TRBV5-6 and TRBJ2-2): DAGVTQSPTHLIKTRGQQVTLRCSPKSGHDTVSWYQQALGQGPQFIFQYYEEEERQRGNFPDRFSGHQFPNYSSELNVNALLLGDSALYLCASSYVAGLGTGELFFGEGSRLTVL.

This clonotype was detected once. A much larger clonotype is one base distant, so this may be a read error. The gene calls are TRBV10-3 and TRBJ2-5; TRBD2 matches at 7 bases. The CDR3 consists of 16 residues. Germline loops: CDR1 ENHRY, CDR2 SYGVKD. The DNA for the CDR3 is TGTGCCATCAGTGAGGGGAGGGAAAGGAGCCAAGAGACCCAGAACTTC. Translated: CAISEGRERSQETQNF.

This clonotype appeared many times. The genes are TRBV5-1 and TRBJ2-3, with D perhaps matching TRBD1 or TRBD2 (5 bases each). CDR1 and CDR2 from the germline V gene are SGHRS and YFSETQ. The CDR3 totals 13 residues. V lost 8 bases and J lost 2, with 12 bases in between. The CDR3, as DNA: TGCGCCAGTAGCGCAGGGAACACAGATACGCAGTATTTT. The encoded protein is CASSAGNTDTQYF.

The sample holds many counts of this clonotype. The J gene is TRBJ1-5, the V gene TRBV12-3 or TRBV12-4; weak D call: TRBD1 (6 bases). The CDR3 is made up of 14 amino acids. V gave up 5 bases and J gave up 7 bases, with 15 bases separating them. CDR3 region: CASSLTGPEQPQHF. In nucleotides, the CDR3 is TGTGCCAGCAGTCTCACAGGGCCGGAGCAGCCCCAGCATTTT.

This clonotype has a count of ten or more. The chain uses TRBV12-3 or TRBV12-4 and TRBJ2-7, with TRBD1 identical over 9 bases. This CDR3 is 15 amino acids long. With 6 bases clipped from V and 4 bases from J, the junction kept 10 bases outside the gene matches. CDR3 bases: TGTGCCAGCAGCCGCACCCCGACAGGGGGGTACGAGCAGTACTTC. Its protein is CASSRTPTGGYEQYF.

This clonotype was seen at least ten times. The chain carries TRBV6-5 and TRBJ2-4; unclear D gene. The CDR3 is 14 residues long. V was clipped by 2 bases and J by 9 bases, with 14 bases between them. CDR1 and CDR2 (germline): MNHEY, SVGAGI. CDR3 protein: CASSYTGSLGIQYF. As DNA, the CDR3 is TGTGCCAGCAGTTACACGGGTAGCTTAGGCATTCAGTACTTC.

This clonotype was found many times. The rearrangement links TRBV20-1 to TRBJ1-1, with TRBD1 matching over 8 bases. V trimming: 4 bases; J trimming: 4 bases; junction bases outside the gene matches: 8. Germline V gene lookup returns CDR1 DFQATT and CDR2 SNEGSKA (reference sequence). The CDR3 loop spans 14 amino acids. The CDR3 nucleotides read TGCAGTGCTACTTGGACAGGGCTTGGCACTGAAGCTTTCTTT. Amino acid sequence: CSATWTGLGTEAFF.

This clonotype was counted at least ten times. This rearrangement joins TRBV7-2 to TRBJ2-5, with unresolved D. In germline, CDR1 is SGHTA, CDR2 FQGNSA. V lost 11 bases and J lost 5, with 15 bases in between. This CDR3 is built from 12 residues. CDR3 sequence reads: CAGSIDLETQYF. CDR3 in DNA: TGTGCCGGGTCTATCGACCTGGAGACCCAGTACTTC. Together with reference TRBV7-2 and TRBJ2-5, the CDR3 gives the full variable domain: GAGVSQSPSNKVTEKGKDVELRCDPISGHTALYWYRQSLGQGLEFLIYFQGNSAPDKSGLPSDRFSAERTGGSVSTLTIQRTQQEDSAVYLCAGSIDLETQYFGPGTRLLVL.

This clonotype was picked up many times. CDR3: CASSHPGGGVNTGELFF. CDR3 nucleotides: TGCGCCAGCAGCCATCCCGGAGGCGGGGTTAACACCGGGGAGCTGTTTTTT. The V call is TRBV4-3, the J call TRBJ2-2; D possibly corresponds to TRBD2 (6 bases). CDR1 and CDR2 (germline): LGHNA, YSLEER. The CDR3 sequence is 17 residues long. The V end lost 3 bases, the J end lost 2 bases, and 16 bases lay between the germline ends.

Points on this clonotype: A clone one base away is much larger, so this may be a read error. The rearrangement joins TRBV19 to TRBJ2-7; D is unclear. Germline CDR1 and CDR2: LNHDA and SQIVND (reference sequence). There are 13 residues in the CDR3. As DNA, the CDR3 is TGTGGCAGTAGTATAGGCCCGTCCTACGAGCAGTACTTC. Encoded protein: CGSSIGPSYEQYF.

This clonotype appeared many times. The chain links TRBV12-3 or TRBV12-4 to TRBJ1-5; D not resolved. The ends were cut back, 0 bases at V and 3 bases at J, with 6 bases in the middle. CDR3 size: 14 residues. CDR3 in amino acids: CASSLAIDNQPQHF. The CDR3 nucleotides are TGTGCCAGCAGTTTAGCGATAGACAATCAGCCCCAGCATTTT.